The next 9 T cell receptor beta chains were all read from a single sample in a study of cytomegalovirus exposure and HLA in healthy donors. Use of 60 Vbeta and 13 Jbeta primers characterized the PCR. TCRdb's table, derived via immunoSEQ multiplex PCR, lists solely in-frame clones and lacks some. This sample yields roughly 230,000 clones, of which about nine tenths are seen a single time; about 1.7% belongs to the top ten. Sequencing was carried out using PBMCs. The origin of the receptors is a girl aged 2 to 10 in good health and CMV-seronegative.

V gene TRBV27 combines with J gene TRBJ1-6; D not resolved. CDR1 and CDR2 (germline): MNHEY, SMNVEV (reference sequence). Trimming shortened V by 6 bases and J by 10 bases, and 16 bases separated the two germline ends. This CDR3 contains 14 residues. Here the CDR3 DNA reads TGTGCCAGCAGACCCTTCCGCGAGTTCTCACCCCTCCACTTT. Amino acid sequence: CASRPFREFSPLHF.

The chain recombines TRBV27 with TRBJ1-1; D unresolved. This CDR3 has 12 residues. Trimming shortened V by 3 bases and J by 6 bases, and 8 bases separated the two germline ends. Germline V lookup: CDR1 MNHEY, CDR2 SMNVEV (reference sequence). The DNA of the CDR3 is TGTGCCAGCAGTTTTCTCGGGGCTGAAGCTTTCTTT. Its protein is CASSFLGAEAFF.

The J gene is TRBJ1-1, the V gene TRBV5-4; 9 bases agree with TRBD1. Germline V gives CDR1 SGHNT, CDR2 YYREEE (reference sequence). V dropped 3 bases and J dropped 3; count of bases not matched to a gene: 6. The CDR3 consists of 15 residues. This CDR3 reads CASSSPGQGDTEAFF. The CDR3 nucleotides are TGTGCCAGCAGCTCTCCGGGACAGGGCGACACTGAAGCTTTCTTT.

The chain is built from TRBV19 and TRBJ2-7; TRBD2 aligns across 14 bases. This CDR3 is built from 15 residues. The V segment lost 4 bases and the J segment 3 bases; nucleotides outside the gene matches: 2. Looked up from germline, CDR1 is LNHDA and CDR2 is SQIVND (reference sequence). The CDR3 loop is CASSTGLAGVYEQYF. DNA of the CDR3: TGTGCCAGTAGTACGGGACTAGCGGGAGTCTACGAGCAGTACTTC.

V and J are TRBV4-1 and TRBJ2-7; D is undetermined. The CDR3 runs 12 residues. Deletions cut 0 bases from V and 6 bases from J, with 6 bases between. CDR1 is MGHRA and CDR2 is YSYEKL in the germline V gene. The CDR3 DNA follows: TGCGCCAGCAGCCAAGATCGTCTCGAGCAGTACTTC. This codes for CASSQDRLEQYF.

The genes are TRBV14 and TRBJ1-4; D call uncertain. The CDR3 runs to 15 residues. V was clipped by 2 bases and J by 5 bases, with 12 bases between them. Germline V lookup: CDR1 SGHDN, CDR2 FVKESK. The CDR3, as DNA: TGTGCCAGCAGCCAACGGGAGTCCTTCAATGAAAAACTGTTTTTT. Amino acids: CASSQRESFNEKLFF. Drawing the rest from reference TRBV14 and TRBJ1-4, the complete variable domain is EAGVTQFPSHSVIEKGQTVTLRCDPISGHDNLYWYRRVMGKEIKFLLHFVKESKQDESGMPNNRFLAERTGGTYSTLKVQPAELEDSGVYFCASSQRESFNEKLFFGSGTQLSVL.

Details on this clone: The germline gene is not matched at one end of the junction; a read error may be the cause. The chain has TRBV7-9 and TRBJ1-1; D is unclear. This CDR3 spans 15 amino acids. Germline V gene sequence: CDR1 SEHNR, CDR2 FQNEAQ (reference sequence). CDR3 in amino acids: CSSSPPLERDTEAFF. The CDR3 coding sequence is TGTTCCAGCAGCCCCCCGTTGGAGAGGGACACTGAAGCTTTCTTT.

The V and J genes are TRBV11-2 and TRBJ2-1, with 7 bases aligning to TRBD2. Trimming removed 5 bases from V and 4 bases from J; junction bases left unmatched: 2. The CDR3 is made up of 13 amino acids. Germline lookup yields CDR1 SGHAT and CDR2 FQNNGV. Written as DNA, the CDR3 is TGTGCCAGCAGCCGACTAGCTTACAATGAGCAGTTCTTC. This translates into CASSRLAYNEQFF.

This clone showed up just a few times. The V gene is TRBV2, the J gene TRBJ2-2; D possibly corresponds to TRBD1 (5 bases). CDR1 is SNHLY and CDR2 is FYNNEI in the germline V gene. The CDR3 runs 17 residues. Trimming stripped 0 bases from V and 3 bases from J, with 14 bases between. CDR3 region: CASSEALQGSHTGELFF. In DNA, the CDR3 is TGTGCCAGCAGTGAAGCACTCCAGGGATCTCACACCGGGGAGCTGTTTTTT.